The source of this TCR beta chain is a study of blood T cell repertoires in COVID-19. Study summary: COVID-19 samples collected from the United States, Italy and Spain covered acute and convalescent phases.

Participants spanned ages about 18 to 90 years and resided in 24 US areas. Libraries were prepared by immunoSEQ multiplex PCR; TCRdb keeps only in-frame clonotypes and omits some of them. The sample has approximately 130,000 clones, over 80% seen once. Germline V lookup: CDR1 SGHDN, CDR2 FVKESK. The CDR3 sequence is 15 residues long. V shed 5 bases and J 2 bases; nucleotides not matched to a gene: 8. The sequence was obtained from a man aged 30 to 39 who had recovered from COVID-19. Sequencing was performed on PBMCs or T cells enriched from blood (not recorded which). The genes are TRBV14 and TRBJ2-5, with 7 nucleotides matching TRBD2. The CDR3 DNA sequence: TGTGCCAGCAGCTATCCGAGGGAGGGGCAAGAGACCCAGTACTTC. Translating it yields CASSYPREGQETQYF.